This TCR beta chain was recovered during a study of blood T cell repertoires in COVID-19. Only in-frame clones appear in the TCRdb table, and some are missing; sequencing was by immunoSEQ multiplex PCR. The table includes some 130,000 clones, roughly 80% detected once. Per germline, CDR1 MGHRA and CDR2 YSYEKL. The CDR3 consists of 17 residues. The V segment lost 5 bases and the J segment 5 bases; nucleotides outside the gene matches: 14. This receptor was taken from a man between 35 and 55 years old with acute COVID-19. J is TRBJ2-2 and V is TRBV4-1; 7 bases match TRBD1. Sequenced sample: PBMCs or T cells enriched from blood (not recorded which). The CDR3 region is CASSTRQGAQGTGELFF. In nucleotides, the CDR3 is TGCGCCAGCAGCACAAGACAGGGAGCCCAGGGGACCGGGGAGCTGTTTTTT.